The entry below gives a single T cell receptor (beta chain) sequence along with its context. Its antigen is unidentified. The CDR3 is 15 amino acids. V lost 2 bases and J lost 2; bases outside the gene matches: 6. The V gene's germline CDR1 is SGHTA and CDR2 FQGNSA. The data belong to a study of cytomegalovirus exposure and HLA in healthy donors. Overall study findings and caveats: Later analysis demonstrated an association between a missense DCLRE1C variant and TCR beta V- and J-gene trimming. Despite most TCR sequences being rare, some public TCRs occurred in many donors. A few V segments could not be told apart, such as TRBV6-2 and TRBV6-3, and were left out. Among donors in an Asian-associated ancestry cluster, a later analysis reportedly found fewer N-insertions than the roughly 680-donor mean.

The PCR employed 60 Vbeta primers together with 13 Jbeta primers. Here immunoSEQ multiplex PCR was the method, and the copy in TCRdb shows in-frame clones only, minus some. The table records 110,000 or so clones, around 80% of them present only once. Sample: PBMCs. The rearrangement joins TRBV7-2 to TRBJ2-7, with 7 bases lining up with TRBD1. This TCR was recovered from a man aged 25 to 40 in good health and CMV-seronegative. The CDR3 region is CASSLITQGAYEQYF. CDR3 nucleotide sequence: TGTGCCAGCAGCTTAATCACCCAGGGGGCCTACGAGCAGTACTTC.